The next 23 T cell receptor beta chains were all read from a single sample in a study of identical twins. MiXCR, applied by TCRdb to the 5' RACE reads, yields one record per CDR3 protein. The table records some 500,000 distinct CDR3 sequences, roughly 21% of them present only once. The same data also went into a second study, on T cells expressing NK-cell markers.

The sequencing input was CD4+ T cells sorted from blood. The receptor set was obtained from a woman aged 18-29 years in good health.

The chain couples TRBV20-1 to TRBJ2-7; TRBD1 aligns across 7 bases. Germline CDR1 reads DFQATT; CDR2 reads SNEGSKA (reference sequence). The CDR3 contains 14 residues. V was pared by 0 bases and J by 2 bases, with 4 bases of the junction left unmatched. Here the CDR3 reads CSARERGLPYEQYF. The CDR3 DNA reads as TGCAGTGCTAGAGAGAGGGGGCTACCCTACGAGCAGTACTTC.

About this clonotype: This may be a read error: a much more frequent sequence differs by one nucleotide. CDR3 loop: CSVERINDQFF. The CDR3 bases are TGCAGCGTGGAAAGGATCAATGACCAGTTCTTC. The gene calls are TRBV29-1 and TRBJ2-1; D uncertain. The length of the CDR3 is 11 residues. Germline lookup yields CDR1 SQVTM and CDR2 ANQGSEA.

V usage is TRBV5-5 and J usage is TRBJ2-1; TRBD1 might be the D (6 bases). Germline loops: CDR1 SGHKS, CDR2 YYEKEE (reference sequence). CDR3 length equals 14 residues. V was pared by 4 bases and J by 4 bases, with 12 bases between. CDR3 sequence reads: CASSLYDRYNEQFF. The DNA for the CDR3 is TGTGCCAGCAGCCTGTATGACAGGTACAATGAGCAGTTCTTC.

V gene TRBV12-3 or TRBV12-4 combines with J gene TRBJ2-3; no definite D call. This CDR3 is built from 13 residues. The germline V and J ends were trimmed by 6 bases and 3 bases, with 10 bases remaining between them. CDR3 bases: TGTGCCAGCAGGGGCAGATGGACAGATACGCAGTATTTT. It translates to CASRGRWTDTQYF.

This clonotype has only a few counts. The gene calls are TRBV18 and TRBJ2-3; tentatively, D is TRBD2 (6 bases). CDR3 size: 16 residues. The V end lost 0 bases, the J end lost 1 base, and 11 bases lay between the germline ends. Per germline, CDR1 KGHSH and CDR2 LQKENI. CDR3 sequence: CASSPPGSGRTDTQYF. The CDR3 DNA is TGTGCCAGCTCACCACCGGGTAGCGGACGCACAGATACGCAGTATTTT.

This clonotype showed up just a few times. The chain recombines TRBV20-1 with TRBJ2-5; either TRBD1 or TRBD2 may fit D (5 bases each). Germline-derived CDR1 and CDR2 are DFQATT and SNEGSKA (reference sequence). V gave up 6 bases and J gave up 7 bases, with 21 bases separating them. The CDR3 has 14 residues. The CDR3 DNA reads as TGCAGTGCGCCTCAGGGTACTGGTGGGGGGACCCAGTACTTC. It codes for CSAPQGTGGGTQYF.

The chain joins TRBV14 to TRBJ2-1; D is unresolved. V was cut by 0 bases and J by 3 bases, with 24 bases left in between. The length of the CDR3 is 20 residues. The germline CDR1 and CDR2 sequences are SGHDN and FVKESK. CDR3 DNA: TGTGCCAGCAGCCAAGATCGGCTTAAGGGAAGGCGGCGGATCTACAATGAGCAGTTCTTC. It encodes CASSQDRLKGRRRIYNEQFF.

The chain recombines TRBV7-9 with TRBJ2-7; 12 bases align to TRBD2. The V gene end was trimmed by 5 bases and the J gene end by 4 bases; junction bases not matched to a gene: 6. The CDR3 sequence is 15 residues long. CDR1 is SEHNR, CDR2 FQNEAQ, per germline (reference sequence). DNA for the CDR3: TGTGCCAGCAGCATCACGACTAGCGGGAGATACGAGCAGTACTTC. Translated, it gives CASSITTSGRYEQYF.

J is TRBJ2-7 and V is TRBV4-1, with unresolved D. The germline CDR1 and CDR2 sequences are MGHRA and YSYEKL. V was clipped by 4 bases and J by 6 bases, with 16 bases between them. This CDR3 spans 14 amino acids. CDR3 loop: CASSRMARVGEQYF. CDR3 DNA: TGCGCCAGCAGCCGAATGGCTCGGGTAGGCGAGCAGTACTTC.

The CDR3 protein is CASSLWTGDIGGANVLTF. CDR3 DNA: TGCGCCAGCAGCCTGTGGACAGGCGACATCGGAGGGGCCAACGTCCTGACTTTC. This chain links TRBV5-1 with TRBJ2-6; 7 bases map to TRBD1. CDR3 length equals 18 residues. Germline CDR1 SGHRS, CDR2 YFSETQ. After removal of 4 bases from V and 4 bases from J, the junction contained 14 bases not matched to a gene. Full variable domain (rest looked up from reference TRBV5-1 and TRBJ2-6): KAGVTQTPRYLIKTRGQQVTLSCSPISGHRSVSWYQQTPGQGLQFLFEYFSETQRNKGNFPGRFSGRQFSNSRSEMNVSTLELGDSALYLCASSLWTGDIGGANVLTFGAGSRLTVL.

The rearrangement links TRBV6-5 to TRBJ2-5; D is ambiguous. Germline CDR1 MNHEY, CDR2 SVGAGI. V was clipped by 2 bases and J by 0 bases, with 4 bases between them. The CDR3 spans 13 residues. The CDR3 DNA is TGTGCCAGCAGTTACGCAAACCAAGAGACCCAGTACTTC. Its translation: CASSYANQETQYF.

This clonotype was seen a few times. The rearrangement joins TRBV20-1 to TRBJ2-1; TRBD2 aligns across 10 bases. The CDR3 runs 14 residues. Trimming took 6 bases from V and 8 from J; bases not matched to a gene: 10. Germline V gene data show CDR1 as DFQATT and CDR2 as SNEGSKA (reference sequence). The CDR3 region is CSASPGLAPHEQFF. The CDR3 DNA is TGCAGTGCATCCCCGGGACTAGCGCCCCATGAGCAGTTCTTC.

CDR3 residues: CASSQKPNYGYTF. The CDR3 nucleotides read TGTGCCAGCAGTCAAAAACCTAACTATGGCTACACCTTC. V usage is TRBV12-3 or TRBV12-4 and J usage is TRBJ1-2; D remains unclear. The V and J ends lost 5 bases and 0 bases respectively, with 7 bases between them. The length of the CDR3 is 13 residues.

The gene calls are TRBV10-3 and TRBJ1-2; D is uncertain. Germline values: CDR1 ENHRY, CDR2 SYGVKD. Trimming cost V 4 bases and J 0 bases, with 15 bases left between them. CDR3 length: 16 amino acids. As DNA, the CDR3 is TGTGCCATCAGTGCCCCAGTAACCTCCCCTAACTATGGCTACACCTTC. Its translation is CAISAPVTSPNYGYTF.

This clonotype was counted between two and nine times. This chain connects TRBV7-8 to TRBJ2-2; a weak D match, TRBD1 (5 bases). Trimming removed 5 bases from V and 2 bases from J, with 18 bases in between. Per the germline V gene, CDR1 is SGHVS and CDR2 is FQNEAQ. CDR3 size: 17 residues. This chain's CDR3 is CASSDRTETVNTGELFF. Written as DNA, the CDR3 is TGTGCCAGCAGCGACCGTACAGAGACAGTAAACACCGGGGAGCTGTTTTTT.

A few counts support this clonotype. The CDR3 nucleotides are TGTGCTAGTGGAACAGGGACAGCTCGGGAGGGGTTCTTC. Its protein product is CASGTGTAREGFF. The chain links TRBV12-5 to TRBJ2-1; a possible D gene is TRBD2 (8 bases). The CDR3 consists of 13 residues. V was cut by 6 bases and J by 15 bases, with 21 bases left in between. CDR1 is LGHNT and CDR2 is FRNRAP in the germline V gene.

This clonotype occurred a few times. The chain joins TRBV5-1 to TRBJ1-4; 7 nucleotides align to TRBD1. V dropped 4 bases and J dropped 7; count of bases not matched to a gene: 4. Germline values: CDR1 SGHRS, CDR2 YFSETQ. This CDR3 is 13 amino acids long. In nucleotides, the CDR3 is TGCGCCAGCAGCGCAGGGGGAGGTGAAAAACTGTTTTTT. This codes for CASSAGGGEKLFF.

This chain links TRBV12-3 or TRBV12-4 with TRBJ1-1; D is undetermined. V dropped 6 bases and J dropped 4 bases, with 15 bases sitting between them. This CDR3 has 14 amino acids. The CDR3 DNA reads as TGTGCCAGCAGCATCGCTGCGGTGAGCACTGAAGCTTTCTTT. Translating it yields CASSIAAVSTEAFF.

This clonotype was detected only once. The V gene is TRBV6-2 or TRBV6-3, the J gene TRBJ2-5, with 7 bases aligning to TRBD2. The CDR3 is made up of 16 amino acids. Trimming at V came to 2 bases and at J to 5 bases, leaving 11 bases not matched to a gene. In germline, CDR1 is MNHEY, CDR2 SVGEGT. CDR3 in amino acids: CASSYLAAMEGETQYF. The DNA for the CDR3 is TGTGCCAGCAGTTACCTAGCGGCCATGGAAGGGGAGACCCAGTACTTC.

This clonotype was counted between two and nine times. This chain uses TRBV9 with TRBJ1-2; D might be TRBD1 (6 bases). The CDR3 has 12 amino acids. In germline, CDR1 is SGDLS, CDR2 YYNGEE. Between the trimmed V and J ends, which lost 3 bases and 6 bases, there was a span of 9 bases. CDR3 sequence reads: CASSASGDGYTF. The CDR3 DNA is TGTGCCAGCAGCGCCTCAGGGGATGGCTACACCTTC.

This chain joins TRBV27 and TRBJ2-1, with 9 bases identical to TRBD2. The V segment lost 5 bases and the J segment 6 bases; nucleotides outside the gene matches: 5. There are 14 residues in the CDR3. CDR1 is MNHEY and CDR2 is SMNVEV in the germline V gene (reference sequence). In DNA, the CDR3 is TGTGCCAGCAGTCTGGCGGGAGGGGGCAATGAGCAGTTCTTC. This gives the protein CASSLAGGGNEQFF.

The V and J genes are TRBV29-1 and TRBJ2-6; D not certain. In germline, CDR1 is SQVTM, CDR2 ANQGSEA. The CDR3 loop spans 15 amino acids. V lost 6 bases to trimming and J lost 1 base, with 13 bases between them. CDR3 protein: CSVGPATSGANVLTF. The CDR3, as DNA: TGCAGCGTCGGCCCCGCGACGTCTGGGGCCAACGTCCTGACTTTC. Full variable domain (remainder filled in from reference TRBV29-1 and TRBJ2-6): SAVISQKPSRDICQRGTSLTIQCQVDSQVTMMFWYRQQPGQSLTLIATANQGSEATYESGFVIDKFPISRPNLTFSTLTVSNMSPEDSSIYLCSVGPATSGANVLTFGAGSRLTVL.

J is TRBJ2-5 and V is TRBV20-1; D might be TRBD1 (7 bases). The germline V gene has CDR1 DFQATT and CDR2 SNEGSKA (reference sequence). Trimming removed 6 bases at V and 7 bases at J, with 18 bases between. This CDR3 region has 13 residues. In DNA form, the CDR3 reads TGCAGTGCCGCAGGAGGGGGCGGCGGGACCCAGTACTTC. Its protein product is CSAAGGGGGTQYF.